The T cell receptor beta chain described here comes from a study of cytomegalovirus exposure and HLA in healthy donors. The study, taken as a whole, reports: Later analysis identified a missense DCLRE1C variant that was linked to TCR beta V- and J-gene trimming.

V lost 0 bases and J lost 3, with 10 bases in between. CDR1 is SGDLS and CDR2 is YYNGEE in the germline V gene. The CDR3 has 15 residues. A multiplex PCR was run with 60 Vbeta primers and 13 Jbeta primers. Repertoires were generated with immunoSEQ multiplex PCR, while TCRdb's copy carries only in-frame clones and drops some. The sample totals around 50,000 clones. On this clone itself: The antigen is not known.

This chain links TRBV9 with TRBJ1-3; D is unresolved. The specimen was PBMCs. This clonotype was sampled from a woman aged 40-49 years in good health and CMV-seronegative. In DNA, the CDR3 is TGTGCCAGCAGCGTAGCTGGGCAGGTTGGAAACACCATATATTTT. This codes for CASSVAGQVGNTIYF.